The rows below give T cell receptor beta chains drawn from one sample of a study of blood T cells in healthy people across ages. TCRdb redid the calling of the 5' RACE reads with MiXCR, one entry per CDR3 protein. The sample has 600,000 to 1,000,000 distinct CDR3 sequences, approximately 25% seen once. These data also featured in a second study, about T cells of mothers and their children.

Sequences were obtained from blood. These receptors originate from a boy between 10 and 17 years old in good health. The conserved cysteine and the conserved F or W are not part of the CDR3 here.

CDR3aa	v_gene	j_gene
ASSQDNRGSDTEAF	TRBV14	TRBJ1-1
ASSFASGGTGELF	TRBV7-2	TRBJ2-2
ASSESLAGDDTDTQY	TRBV25-1	TRBJ2-3
ASLDSSGNTIY	TRBV6-6	TRBJ1-3
SARDSGAGGLPYEQY	TRBV20-1	NA
ASSSTMNTEAF	TRBV5-1	TRBJ1-1
ASSLQGSDEQY	TRBV5-1	TRBJ2-7
ASSNTGGYYGYT	TRBV11-2	TRBJ1-2
SVSLRTGTEAF	TRBV29-1	TRBJ1-1
ASSPGDRAVETQY	TRBV12-3/TRBV12-4	TRBJ2-5
SAPEEAVGAF	TRBV20-1	TRBJ1-1
ASSPPLAGVKETQY	TRBV11-2	TRBJ2-5
ASSSPGDSYNEQF	TRBV5-1	TRBJ2-1
ASKKQGLGGYT	TRBV27	TRBJ1-2
ASGRQGYEQY	TRBV12-3/TRBV12-4	TRBJ2-7
AWSVESGYT	TRBV30	TRBJ1-2
SASRPGAGVGYEQY	TRBV20-1	TRBJ2-7
SVQGGDAF	TRBV29-1	TRBJ1-1
SVNRDRNTEAF	TRBV29-1	TRBJ1-1
ASSLEKLDHEQF	TRBV7-8	NA
ASSPQPSYDRGGANVLT	TRBV4-2	TRBJ2-6
ASSWDRGRRDQETQY	TRBV5-5	TRBJ2-5
ASSSPLGAGGPFHEQF	TRBV11-2	TRBJ2-1
ASSLGGTGAPYEQC	TRBV7-2	TRBJ2-5
ASPEGTLLIWEQY	TRBV25-1	TRBJ2-7
ASSGQTYEQY	TRBV2	TRBJ2-7
ASSLVGADYGYT	TRBV7-2	TRBJ1-2
ASGAGAIQETQY	TRBV25-1	TRBJ2-5
ASRRTSGNYEQY	TRBV14	TRBJ2-7
ASSPWGRGYNEQF	TRBV28	TRBJ2-1
SVELAGVNEQF	TRBV29-1	TRBJ2-1
ASSYEASSGNTIY	TRBV6-6	TRBJ1-3
ASARNNEQF	TRBV2	NA
AGQGSRAEAF	TRBV2	TRBJ1-1
ASSPNQGLNEKLF	TRBV4-3	TRBJ1-4